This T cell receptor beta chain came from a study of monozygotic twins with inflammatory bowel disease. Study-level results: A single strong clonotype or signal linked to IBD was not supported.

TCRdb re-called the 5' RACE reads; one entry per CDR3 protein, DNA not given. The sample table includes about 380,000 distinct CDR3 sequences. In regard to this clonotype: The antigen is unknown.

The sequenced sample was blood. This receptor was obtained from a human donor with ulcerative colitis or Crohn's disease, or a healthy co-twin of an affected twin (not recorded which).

This CDR3 reads CASSLLTGGNTEAFF. The genes are TRBV7-6 and TRBJ1-1; TCRdb designates TRBD1, a call that cannot be tested without DNA. The CDR3 is 15 amino acids. In germline, CDR1 is SGHVS, CDR2 FNYEAQ.